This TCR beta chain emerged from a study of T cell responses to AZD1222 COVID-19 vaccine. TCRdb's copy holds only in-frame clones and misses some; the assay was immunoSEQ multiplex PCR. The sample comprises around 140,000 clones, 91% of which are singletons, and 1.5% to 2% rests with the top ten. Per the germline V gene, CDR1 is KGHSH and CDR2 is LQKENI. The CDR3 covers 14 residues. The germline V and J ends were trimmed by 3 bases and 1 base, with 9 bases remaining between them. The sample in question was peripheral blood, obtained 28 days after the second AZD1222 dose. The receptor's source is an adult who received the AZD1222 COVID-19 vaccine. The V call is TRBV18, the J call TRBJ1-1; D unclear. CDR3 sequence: CASSPWTQNTEAFF. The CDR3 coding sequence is TGTGCCAGCTCACCCTGGACCCAGAACACTGAAGCTTTCTTT.